These T cell receptor beta chains were read from a single sample in a study of T cells after yellow fever vaccination. TCRdb re-called the 5' RACE reads through MiXCR, storing one row per CDR3 protein. This table holds about 430,000 distinct CDR3 sequences, roughly a sixth found once. The sample consisted of PBMCs, taken before the yellow fever booster vaccination. The receptors derive from a man aged 18 to 30 who received the YFV17D yellow fever vaccine. Both conserved end residues are part of each CDR3. A D gene is named only where the DNA matches it firmly. Part of the rows lack a size; the others show once, few, many or a class for expanded clones.

D	length	J	size	V	DNA	CDR3
TRBD1	16	TRBJ1-1	few	TRBV15	TGTGCCACCAGGGAGCCTCGACAGGGGGCGAGTACTGAAGCTTTCTTT	CATREPRQGASTEAFF
NA	14	TRBJ2-2	NA	TRBV27	TGTGCCAGCAGTTTACGGGGCGGGCCCGGGGAGCTGTTTTTT	CASSLRGGPGELFF
NA	16	TRBJ2-7	NA	TRBV7-9	TGTGCCAGCAGCTTCGGACGGGAAGCTCTCGGCGACGAGCAGTACTTC	CASSFGREALGDEQYF
TRBD1	13	TRBJ2-1	NA	TRBV5-1	TGCGCCAGCAGCTGGGGACAGGGCAATGAGCAGTTCTTC	CASSWGQGNEQFF
TRBD1	13	TRBJ1-6	few	TRBV29-1	TGCAGCGCAAGAGGACAGGGGGGTTCACCCCTCCACTTT	CSARGQGGSPLHF
NA	12	TRBJ1-1	few	TRBV6-5	TGTGCCAGCAGTCCTATGGCCGGTAAAGCTTTCTTT	CASSPMAGKAFF
NA	16	TRBJ2-2	few	TRBV6-5	TGTGCCAGCAGTTACTCGATTCTGAGGGGAACCGGGGAGCTGTTTTTT	CASSYSILRGTGELFF
NA	20	TRBJ2-5	NA	TRBV6-2/TRBV6-3	TGTGCCAGCAGTTACACCCTACGGGAAGGGGCAAGGCAGGGTCGAGAGACCCAGTACTTC	CASSYTLREGARQGRETQYF
NA	16	TRBJ1-5	NA	TRBV7-2	TGTGCCAGCAGCTTAGGAGCAGGCAATAGCAATCAGCCCCAGCATTTT	CASSLGAGNSNQPQHF
TRBD1	17	TRBJ2-2	many	TRBV15	TGTGCCACCAGCAGAGATCTGCCGGGACAGGGAATCGGGGAGCTGTTTTTT	CATSRDLPGQGIGELFF
TRBD1	11	TRBJ2-1	NA	TRBV29-1	TGCAGCGTTTCTGAGACAGGGGGCCGGTTCTTC	CSVSETGGRFF
TRBD1	14	TRBJ2-7	few	TRBV20-1	TGCAGTGCCCGGGACAGAAAAAGCTCCTACGAGCAGTACTTC	CSARDRKSSYEQYF
TRBD1	19	TRBJ1-5	few	TRBV7-9	TGTGCCAGCAGCTTAGGCTCTATGTACAGGGGGCTGGCGTACGAGCCCCAGCATTTT	CASSLGSMYRGLAYEPQHF
NA	17	TRBJ2-6	NA	TRBV6-6	TGTGCCAGCCGAACAGGGCCCCTGGGGACTGGGGCCAACGTCCTGACTTTC	CASRTGPLGTGANVLTF
TRBD1	16	TRBJ2-5	few	TRBV5-1	TGCGCCAGCAGCTCCACAGGACAGGGGCTTCAAGAGACCCAGTACTTC	CASSSTGQGLQETQYF
TRBD2	15	TRBJ2-1	many	TRBV6-4	TGTGCCAGCAGTGGGACTAGCGGGGGGGCCAATGAGCAGTTCTTC	CASSGTSGGANEQFF
TRBD1	14	TRBJ2-5	few	TRBV7-3	TGTGCCAGCAGCTCCGGACAGGGGGAAGAGACCCAGTACTTC	CASSSGQGEETQYF
NA	13	TRBJ2-7	many	TRBV6-5	TGTGCCAGCAGTTACAATGGGGGTTCGGAGCAGTACTTC	CASSYNGGSEQYF
NA	14	TRBJ1-6	NA	TRBV15	TGTGCCACCAGCAGAGCGGGACACAACTCACCCCTCCACTTT	CATSRAGHNSPLHF
NA	15	TRBJ2-5	NA	TRBV7-6	TGTGCCAGCAGCTCTGCTGTGCCAAACCAAGAGACCCAGTACTTC	CASSSAVPNQETQYF